The 21 T cell receptor beta chains given below trace back to one sample, sequenced in a study of T cells in localized non-small cell lung cancer. Data came from immunoSEQ multiplex PCR; TCRdb stores just in-frame clones and leaves some out. Among over 25,000 clones listed, roughly 87% were seen once. Sequenced here: peripheral blood, sampled before any cancer treatment. The receptors here all came from a male donor aged 60 or older with stage I lung adenocarcinoma.

A remark on this clone: This same CDR3 is encoded by further DNA sequences in the sample. The V call is TRBV30, the J call TRBJ2-7, with a weak D call TRBD2 (5 bases). Germline CDR1 GTSNPN, CDR2 SVGIG (reference sequence). The CDR3 runs 12 residues. The V end lost 0 bases, the J end lost 5 bases, and 8 bases lay between the germline ends. The CDR3 DNA sequence: TGTGCCTGGAGTGTAACCGGGGACGAGCAGTACTTC. Translated: CAWSVTGDEQYF.

V usage is TRBV28 and J usage is TRBJ1-4; D may be TRBD1 (5 bases). The germline gives CDR1 MDHEN, CDR2 SYDVKM. V was clipped by 3 bases and J by 1 base, with 9 bases between them. The length of the CDR3 is 15 residues. The CDR3 region is CASSFPGRTNEKLFF. The CDR3 region has the DNA TGTGCCAGCAGTTTTCCAGGGCGAACTAATGAAAAACTGTTTTTT.

The rearrangement uses TRBV7-9 and TRBJ1-5; D remains unclear. This CDR3 contains 14 residues. V lost 2 bases, J lost 2 bases, and 7 bases lay in between. Per the germline V gene, CDR1 is SEHNR and CDR2 is FQNEAQ (reference sequence). Here the CDR3 DNA reads TGTGCCAGCAGCTTAAGTCAGGGCAATCAGCCCCAGCATTTT. It is translated as CASSLSQGNQPQHF. The entire variable domain, with the rest obtained from reference TRBV7-9 and TRBJ1-5, is as follows: DTGVSQNPRHKITKRGQNVTFRCDPISEHNRLYWYRQTLGQGPEFLTYFQNEAQLEKSRLLSDRFSAERPKGSFSTLEIQRTEQGDSAMYLCASSLSQGNQPQHFGDGTRLSIL.

The gene calls are TRBV14 and TRBJ2-5; D is ambiguous. V lost 2 bases and J lost 5, with 15 bases in between. Germline V gene data show CDR1 as SGHDN and CDR2 as FVKESK. CDR3 size: 15 residues. The CDR3 reads CASSQQALSAETQYF. CDR3 bases: TGTGCCAGCAGCCAACAGGCGCTCTCGGCGGAGACCCAGTACTTC. The full variable domain, rest sourced from reference TRBV14 and TRBJ2-5, is EAGVTQFPSHSVIEKGQTVTLRCDPISGHDNLYWYRRVMGKEIKFLLHFVKESKQDESGMPNNRFLAERTGGTYSTLKVQPAELEDSGVYFCASSQQALSAETQYFGPGTRLLVL.

This chain connects TRBV7-8 to TRBJ2-1; 13 bases agree with TRBD2. The junction had 13 bases not matched to a gene; V was cut back by 4 bases and J by 4 bases. The CDR3 is 19 amino acids. Germline CDR1 reads SGHVS; CDR2 reads FQNEAQ. CDR3 sequence: CASSYMDGLAGAEYNEQFF. The CDR3 bases are TGTGCCAGCAGCTACATGGACGGACTAGCGGGGGCCGAGTACAATGAGCAGTTCTTC.

This rearrangement joins TRBV9 to TRBJ2-3; D is possibly TRBD2 (5 bases). CDR3 length: 13 residues. V lost 4 bases to trimming and J lost 7 bases, with 13 bases between them. From germline, CDR1 is SGDLS and CDR2 YYNGEE. DNA for the CDR3: TGTGCCAGCAGCTCCGAGGACGGGAATACGCAGTATTTT. Translating it yields CASSSEDGNTQYF.

This chain joins TRBV7-2 and TRBJ2-1, with TRBD2 identical over 7 bases. The CDR3 has 13 amino acids. The germline CDR1 and CDR2 sequences are SGHTA and FQGNSA. Trimming removed 1 base from V and 10 bases from J; junction bases left unmatched: 4. The DNA of the CDR3 is TGTGCCAGCAGCTTAGAAAGGGAGGGCGAGCAGTTCTTC. Translation: CASSLEREGEQFF.

This rearrangement joins TRBV6-5 to TRBJ1-4, with D possibly TRBD1 on 5 matching bases. The CDR3 is 15 residues long. Between the trimmed V and J ends, which lost 4 bases and 5 bases, there was a span of 14 bases. CDR1 is MNHEY, CDR2 SVGAGI, per germline. The CDR3 here is CASSLTGTENEKLFF. Written as DNA, the CDR3 is TGTGCCAGCAGTTTAACCGGGACGGAAAATGAAAAACTGTTTTTT.

V gene TRBV7-2 combines with J gene TRBJ1-1; D gene ambiguous. The CDR3 extends over 12 amino acids. V lost 5 bases and J 3 bases, leaving 7 bases between the germline ends. Germline V gene data show CDR1 as SGHTA and CDR2 as FQGNSA. The CDR3 DNA reads TGTGCCAGCAGCATACAGCACACTGAAGCTTTCTTT. This translates into CASSIQHTEAFF.

The J gene is TRBJ1-1, the V gene TRBV18; a possible D gene is TRBD1 (6 bases). V dropped 1 base and J dropped 1 base, with 7 bases sitting between them. The germline CDR1 and CDR2 sequences are KGHSH and LQKENI. The length of the CDR3 is 14 residues. The CDR3: CASSPRGGNTEAFF. CDR3 coding DNA: TGTGCCAGCTCACCACGAGGGGGGAACACTGAAGCTTTCTTT.

This chain uses TRBV28 with TRBJ1-5; D gene unclear. Germline CDR1 and CDR2: MDHEN and SYDVKM. CDR3 length equals 13 residues. Trimming took 6 bases from V and 0 from J, leaving 6 bases between them. The CDR3 region has the DNA TGTGCCAGCAGAGACTATAGCAATCAGCCCCAGCATTTT. It is translated as CASRDYSNQPQHF.

The count of this clone is one. This chain joins TRBV7-2 and TRBJ2-7; no definite D call. The CDR3 covers 14 residues. Germline CDR1 reads SGHTA; CDR2 reads FQGNSA. Trimming removed 4 bases from V and 2 bases from J, with 12 bases in between. CDR3 DNA: TGTGCCAGCAGCTCACCGGTCGCAGCCTACGAGCAGTACTTC. Translated, it gives CASSSPVAAYEQYF. Combining the CDR3 with reference TRBV7-2 and TRBJ2-7 gives the whole variable domain GAGVSQSPSNKVTEKGKDVELRCDPISGHTALYWYRQSLGQGLEFLIYFQGNSAPDKSGLPSDRFSAERTGGSVSTLTIQRTQQEDSAVYLCASSSPVAAYEQYFGPGTRLTVT.

V usage is TRBV29-1 and J usage is TRBJ2-3; no clear D gene. V was shortened by 2 bases and J by 4 bases, with 10 bases between the two germline ends. CDR1 and CDR2 (germline): SQVTM, ANQGSEA. CDR3 length: 13 amino acids. CDR3 sequence (DNA): TGCAGCGTTGAATTCCAGACCGCAGATACGCAGTATTTT. This sequence encodes CSVEFQTADTQYF.

This clone turned up a few times. The V gene is TRBV7-2, the J gene TRBJ2-1, with D unresolved. The V end was cut by 5 bases, the J end by 7 bases, with 12 bases between. This CDR3 region has 13 residues. Germline V CDR1 and CDR2: SGHTA, FQGNSA. The CDR3 sequence is CASSRELGNEQFF. CDR3 DNA sequence: TGTGCCAGCAGCAGAGAGCTGGGAAATGAGCAGTTCTTC.

The CDR3 is CASDPRSKGGKLFF. The DNA for the CDR3 is TGTGCCAGCGACCCCCGGTCAAAAGGGGGAAAACTGTTTTTT. The chain employs TRBV19 and TRBJ1-4; a possible D gene is TRBD1 (6 bases). CDR3 length equals 14 residues. The germline V gene has CDR1 LNHDA and CDR2 SQIVND (reference sequence). Deletions cut 9 bases from V and 10 bases from J, with 21 bases between.

This rearrangement joins TRBV5-8 to TRBJ1-4, with D possibly matching TRBD1 (6 bases). In germline, CDR1 is SGHTS, CDR2 YDEGEE. The CDR3 sequence is 18 residues long. V was cut by 7 bases and J by 0 bases, with 22 bases left in between. CDR3 bases: TGTGCCAGCCGCTATCCGGGATGGGGGCCCGCAACTAATGAAAAACTGTTTTTT. Translation gives CASRYPGWGPATNEKLFF.

The chain recombines TRBV18 with TRBJ2-1; tentative D call: TRBD1 (5 bases). The CDR3 length is 16 residues. The germline V gene has CDR1 KGHSH and CDR2 LQKENI. Trimming left V 2 bases short and J 4 bases short, with 15 bases between. In DNA, the CDR3 is TGTGCCAGCTCACCAGGGGCACCAAACAGGTACAATGAGCAGTTCTTC. Protein sequence: CASSPGAPNRYNEQFF.

The V call is TRBV5-5, the J call TRBJ1-6, with 7 bases aligning to TRBD1. The CDR3 has 15 amino acids. Looked up from germline, CDR1 is SGHKS and CDR2 is YYEKEE (reference sequence). The ends lost 4 bases at V and 8 bases at J; junction bases unmatched: 9. CDR3 coding DNA: TGTGCCAGCAGCGCATTAGACAGGGCCGATTCACCCCTCCACTTT. Amino acid sequence: CASSALDRADSPLHF.

The chain has TRBV7-2 and TRBJ2-4, with 8 bases aligning to TRBD2. The CDR3 spans 14 residues. J was trimmed by 2 bases and V by 6 bases; bases with no gene match: 3. CDR1 SGHTA and CDR2 FQGNSA come from the germline V gene. In DNA, the CDR3 is TGTGCCAGCAGGGCGGGGGGATCCAAAAACATTCAGTACTTC. Protein: CASRAGGSKNIQYF. The whole variable domain, remainder taken from reference TRBV7-2 and TRBJ2-4, is GAGVSQSPSNKVTEKGKDVELRCDPISGHTALYWYRQSLGQGLEFLIYFQGNSAPDKSGLPSDRFSAERTGGSVSTLTIQRTQQEDSAVYLCASRAGGSKNIQYFGAGTRLSVL.

The rearrangement links TRBV21-1 to TRBJ2-1; the listed D gene, TRBD2, was not tested against the DNA. TRBV21-1 constitutes a pseudogene. The CDR3 runs to 17 residues. DNA for the CDR3: TGTGCCAGCAGCAGACGTAGCGGGGGAGCTTTCTACAATGAGCAGTTCTTC. Amino acids: CASSRRSGGAFYNEQFF.

The CDR3 protein is CASSFSQGGYTF. The CDR3 DNA sequence: TGTGCCAGCAGTTTCTCCCAGGGTGGCTACACCTTC. The gene calls are TRBV28 and TRBJ1-2; D possibly corresponds to TRBD1 (5 bases). This CDR3 is 12 amino acids long. The germline V and J ends were trimmed by 3 bases and 7 bases, with 9 bases remaining between them. Germline V lookup: CDR1 MDHEN, CDR2 SYDVKM.